The 15 T cell receptor beta chains listed next were all sequenced from one sample in a study of OX40 agonist ivuxolimab in advanced cancers. The assay was immunoSEQ multiplex PCR, and TCRdb's table has in-frame clones only and misses some. The table has about 53,000 clones, more than 70% seen once. The sequencing here drew on CD4+ or CD8+ T cells sorted from blood, taken in a trial of the OX40 agonist ivuxolimab. The receptors originated from an adult with an advanced solid tumor such as melanoma, head and neck, liver or kidney cancer.

The rearrangement joins TRBV19 to TRBJ2-2; tentatively, D is TRBD2 (6 bases). Germline CDR1 is LNHDA and CDR2 is SQIVND (reference sequence). V was trimmed by 5 bases and J by 7 bases, leaving 20 bases between them. This CDR3 is built from 16 residues. CDR3 amino acids: CASSSPGLPSGGELFF. DNA for the CDR3: TGTGCCAGTAGTTCCCCGGGACTCCCTAGTGGCGGGGAGCTGTTTTTT.

V is TRBV19 and J is TRBJ1-6, with a possible D match to TRBD1 (6 bases). V was trimmed by 8 bases and J by 8 bases, leaving 25 bases between them. Per germline, CDR1 LNHDA and CDR2 SQIVND (reference sequence). This CDR3 is built from 17 residues. The CDR3 is CASSGTGRDIEDSPLHF. DNA for the CDR3: TGTGCCAGTTCCGGAACGGGCAGGGACATTGAGGATTCACCCCTCCACTTT. Full variable domain (missing parts from reference TRBV19 and TRBJ1-6): DGGITQSPKYLFRKEGQNVTLSCEQNLNHDAMYWYRQDPGQGLRLIYYSQIVNDFQKGDIAEGYSVSREKKESFPLTVTSAQKNPTAFYLCASSGTGRDIEDSPLHFGNGTRLTVT.

This clone is labeled medium-sized (0.01 to 0.1%). This sequence joins TRBV7-9 and TRBJ2-3, with D possibly matching TRBD2 (6 bases). With 2 bases removed from V and 2 bases from J, the gap between germline ends came to 11 bases. The V gene's germline CDR1 is SEHNR and CDR2 FQNEAQ (reference sequence). CDR3 length equals 15 residues. The CDR3 region has the DNA TGTGCCAGCAGCTTAATGGGACTTTTCACAGATACGCAGTATTTT. Protein product: CASSLMGLFTDTQYF.

V is TRBV28 and J is TRBJ2-7; maybe TRBD2 (6 bases). CDR1 and CDR2 (germline): MDHEN, SYDVKM. The germline V and J ends were trimmed by 5 bases and 4 bases, with 18 bases remaining between them. The CDR3 contains 15 residues. The CDR3 DNA reads as TGTGCCAGCAGTGGACGAGCGCGGGAAAGGTACGAGCAGTACTTC. It encodes CASSGRARERYEQYF.

A few counts support this clone. The chain employs TRBV5-5 and TRBJ1-4; the D is unclear. Germline V gene lookup returns CDR1 SGHKS and CDR2 YYEKEE (reference sequence). V gave up 4 bases and J gave up 3 bases, with 7 bases separating them. The CDR3 is 13 residues long. This CDR3 is CASSRVANEKLFF. The CDR3 DNA reads TGTGCCAGCAGCCGGGTGGCTAATGAAAAACTGTTTTTT.

The chain carries TRBV4-3 and TRBJ2-2, with a weak D call TRBD1 (6 bases). From germline, CDR1 is LGHNA and CDR2 YSLEER. V lost 1 base, J lost 7 bases, and 13 bases lay in between. The length of the CDR3 is 15 residues. DNA of the CDR3: TGCGCCAGCAGCCAAGTTACAGGGAGAGGCGGGGAGCTGTTTTTT. It encodes CASSQVTGRGGELFF.

This clone was counted a single time. Here the CDR3 reads CASYRVGYEQYF. The CDR3 DNA reads as TGTGCCAGCTACAGGGTGGGATACGAGCAGTACTTC. This chain connects TRBV28 to TRBJ2-7; tentative D call: TRBD1 (6 bases). Germline CDR1 MDHEN, CDR2 SYDVKM. CDR3 length equals 12 residues. The V and J ends lost 8 bases and 4 bases respectively, with 12 bases between them.

The rearrangement joins TRBV28 to TRBJ1-3; D is uncertain. The length of the CDR3 is 15 residues. The V gene lost 6 bases and the J gene lost 0 bases, with 12 bases spanning the gap. Germline CDR1 and CDR2: MDHEN and SYDVKM. The CDR3 bases are TGTGCCAGCAGAAGTAGTGCGAGCTCTGGAAACACCATATATTTT. This codes for CASRSSASSGNTIYF.

The gene calls are TRBV6-9 and TRBJ2-2; 8 bases are shared with TRBD2. Germline-derived CDR1 and CDR2 are MNHGY and SVAAGI. The CDR3 has 13 residues. J gave up 6 bases and V 5 bases, and 2 bases lay outside the gene matches. CDR3 DNA sequence: TGTGCCAGCAGTCGGACTAGCTCCGGGGAGCTGTTTTTT. The encoded protein is CASSRTSSGELFF.

The chain joins TRBV9 to TRBJ2-1; the match to TRBD2 covers 7 bases. CDR3 length: 15 residues. Germline V CDR1 and CDR2: SGDLS, YYNGEE. The ends lost 3 bases at V and 9 bases at J; junction bases unmatched: 12. The CDR3 loop reads CASSGRTSWDGEQFF. The DNA of the CDR3 is TGTGCCAGCAGCGGGAGGACTAGTTGGGACGGTGAGCAGTTCTTC.

This chain connects TRBV30 to TRBJ1-4, with TRBD1 as a possible D gene (5 bases). The CDR3 runs to 15 residues. Trimming stripped 1 base from V and 5 bases from J, with 14 bases between. Germline V CDR1 and CDR2: GTSNPN, SVGIG (reference sequence). The CDR3 coding sequence is TGTGCCTGGAGTGCTCTCGGGACGGGGAATGAAAAACTGTTTTTT. Its protein is CAWSALGTGNEKLFF. Full variable domain (remainder filled in from reference TRBV30 and TRBJ1-4): SQTIHQWPATLVQPVGSPLSLECTVEGTSNPNLYWYRQAAGRGLQLLFYSVGIGQISSEVPQNLSASRPQDRQFILSSKKLLLSDSGFYLCAWSALGTGNEKLFFGSGTQLSVL.

The chain links TRBV7-2 to TRBJ2-7; D perhaps matches TRBD1 (5 bases). The CDR3 covers 16 residues. CDR1 and CDR2 from the germline V gene are SGHTA and FQGNSA. The ends were cut back, 1 base at V and 5 bases at J, with 18 bases in the middle. The CDR3 DNA sequence: TGTGCCAGCAGCTTAGATGGCGCGGAAGGGGCCGACGAGCAGTACTTC. Translating gives CASSLDGAEGADEQYF. Complete variable domain (other parts from reference TRBV7-2 and TRBJ2-7): GAGVSQSPSNKVTEKGKDVELRCDPISGHTALYWYRQSLGQGLEFLIYFQGNSAPDKSGLPSDRFSAERTGGSVSTLTIQRTQQEDSAVYLCASSLDGAEGADEQYFGPGTRLTVT.

The rearrangement joins TRBV20-1 to TRBJ1-4, with 9 bases aligning to TRBD1. Germline lookup yields CDR1 DFQATT and CDR2 SNEGSKA (reference sequence). V lost 6 bases to trimming and J lost 17 bases; unmatched junction nucleotides: 7. This CDR3 is 10 amino acids long. This CDR3 is CSASGQGLFF. The CDR3 nucleotides are TGCAGTGCGTCGGGACAGGGCTTATTTTTT.

The DNA for the CDR3 is TGTGCCAGCAGGACAAGGGACATTCAGTACTTC. It translates to CASRTRDIQYF. The genes are TRBV28 and TRBJ2-4; no definite D call. This CDR3 contains 11 residues. Trimming removed 6 bases from V and 8 bases from J, with 8 bases in between. Looked up from germline, CDR1 is MDHEN and CDR2 is SYDVKM.

This chain connects TRBV14 to TRBJ1-1; D remains ambiguous. Germline lookup yields CDR1 SGHDN and CDR2 FVKESK. The CDR3 consists of 14 residues. Trimming removed 4 bases at V and 2 bases at J, with 11 bases between. In DNA form, the CDR3 reads TGTGCCAGCAGCCTTGGATGGGGTAACACTGAAGCTTTCTTT. Protein product: CASSLGWGNTEAFF.